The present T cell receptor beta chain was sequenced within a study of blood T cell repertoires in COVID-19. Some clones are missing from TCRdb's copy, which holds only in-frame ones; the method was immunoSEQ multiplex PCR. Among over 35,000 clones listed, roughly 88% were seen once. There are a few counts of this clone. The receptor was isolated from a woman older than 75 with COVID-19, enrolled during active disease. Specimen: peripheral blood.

The CDR3 bases are TGTGCTAGTGGGTTGACAGCCAACTATGGCTACACCTTC. It specifies CASGLTANYGYTF. The chain has TRBV12-5 and TRBJ1-2, with D possibly TRBD1 on 5 matching bases. The CDR3 is 13 amino acids. Trimming stripped 6 bases from V and 2 bases from J, with 10 bases between. Germline values: CDR1 LGHNT, CDR2 FRNRAP.